This passage covers 29 T cell receptor beta chains from one sample sequenced in a study of T cell responses to AZD1222 COVID-19 vaccine (dated by TCRdb to the early 2020s). Library preparation used the immunoSEQ multiplex PCR assay. Imported from immuneACCESS, the table was reduced by TCRdb to in-frame sequences with V and J called. These copies leave out some clones; in studies compared against another copy, an unresolved V gene accounts for under half, and the cause of the remainder is not known. Across this sample there are 100,000 to 150,000 clones, with more than 75% seen only once. Together, the top ten hold about 20% of the sample. Explained via the paper, the time point label denotes: baseline before first vaccination. The specimen was peripheral blood, collected on day 0 of AZD1222 vaccination. All receptors derive from an adult in good health.

This chain uses TRBV5-1 with TRBJ1-3, with D perhaps matching TRBD1 (5 bases). This CDR3 spans 19 amino acids. The V end lost 2 bases, the J end lost 1 base, and 22 bases lay between the germline ends. Per the germline V gene, CDR1 is SGHRS and CDR2 is YFSETQ. The CDR3 reads CASSFLGTDAWVSGNTIYF. The CDR3 nucleotides are TGCGCCAGCAGCTTTCTCGGGACGGACGCCTGGGTGTCTGGAAACACCATATATTTT.

The chain couples TRBV11-2 to TRBJ1-1; D unresolved. In germline, CDR1 is SGHAT, CDR2 FQNNGV. The CDR3 runs to 14 residues. V gave up 5 bases and J gave up 6 bases, with 16 bases separating them. The CDR3 region is CASSIPDNLSEAFF. The CDR3 region has the DNA TGTGCCAGCAGCATTCCAGACAACCTCTCTGAAGCTTTCTTT.

This clone was observed a single time. The chain links TRBV3-1 (or the pseudogene TRBV3-2) to TRBJ2-7, with 9 bases aligning to TRBD1. The J segment lost 6 bases and the V segment lost 2 bases, leaving 5 bases of the junction unmatched. Germline V gives CDR1 LGHDT, CDR2 YNNKEL (reference sequence). This CDR3 has 14 residues. CDR3 DNA sequence: TGTGCCAGCAGCCAAAGGGAACAGGGGGCCGAGCAGTACTTC. The encoded protein is CASSQREQGAEQYF.

The rearrangement uses TRBV28 and TRBJ1-5, with D unclear. The germline gives CDR1 MDHEN, CDR2 SYDVKM. Deletions cut 4 bases from V and 5 bases from J, with 12 bases between. There are 14 residues in the CDR3. The CDR3 loop is CASSWAVRDQPQHF. The CDR3, as DNA: TGTGCCAGCAGTTGGGCGGTACGCGATCAGCCCCAGCATTTT.

As for this clone: The same CDR3 is also encoded by other DNA sequences in this sample. The chain has TRBV18 and TRBJ2-3; D gene ambiguous. The V gene's germline CDR1 is KGHSH and CDR2 LQKENI. Trimming cost V 3 bases and J 0 bases, with 4 bases left between them. CDR3 length: 13 amino acids. DNA of the CDR3: TGTGCCAGCTCACCCCCTAGCACAGATACGCAGTATTTT. It translates to CASSPPSTDTQYF.

The chain combines TRBV19 with TRBJ2-3; a possible D gene is TRBD1 (6 bases). This CDR3 region has 15 residues. The V end lost 6 bases, the J end lost 4 bases, and 17 bases lay between the germline ends. Germline V lookup: CDR1 LNHDA, CDR2 SQIVND (reference sequence). The CDR3, as DNA: TGTGCCAGTAGGAGACAGGCCTATGGCGCAGATACGCAGTATTTT. It specifies CASRRQAYGADTQYF.

This clone was observed a single time. This chain uses TRBV19 with TRBJ2-1, with TRBD1 matching over 11 bases. The CDR3 loop spans 15 amino acids. V gave up 4 bases and J gave up 2 bases; unmatched junction bases: 1. Germline V lookup: CDR1 LNHDA, CDR2 SQIVND (reference sequence). CDR3 in amino acids: CASSRTGGAYNEQFF. CDR3 in DNA: TGTGCCAGTAGTAGGACAGGGGGCGCCTACAATGAGCAGTTCTTC.

The chain joins TRBV6-2 or TRBV6-3 to TRBJ1-2; 7 bases are a match to TRBD1. Trimming cost V 6 bases and J 7 bases; bases outside gene matches: 14. Per germline, CDR1 MNHEY and CDR2 SVGEGT. This CDR3 comprises 15 residues. CDR3 in amino acids: CASSESSTGSRGYTF. The CDR3 DNA is TGTGCCAGCAGCGAATCCTCGACAGGGAGTCGTGGCTACACCTTC.

V is TRBV18 and J is TRBJ1-3; D remains ambiguous. With 2 bases removed from V and 0 bases from J, the gap between germline ends came to 8 bases. CDR1 is KGHSH, CDR2 LQKENI, per germline. The CDR3 contains 15 residues. The CDR3 region has the DNA TGTGCCAGCTCACCAGGAGATTTCTCTGGAAACACCATATATTTT. Translated: CASSPGDFSGNTIYF.

The genes are TRBV11-3 and TRBJ2-3; D might be TRBD1 (5 bases). The CDR3 length is 12 residues. CDR1 and CDR2 (germline): SGHNT, YENEEA. V dropped 5 bases and J dropped 6 bases, with 9 bases sitting between them. The CDR3 loop is CASSNHRDTQYF. CDR3 nucleotide sequence: TGTGCCAGCAGCAACCACAGGGATACGCAGTATTTT.

The chain uses TRBV5-5 and TRBJ1-2, with a tentative D call TRBD1 (5 bases). Trimming pared 5 bases from V and 4 bases from J, leaving 12 bases between. Germline CDR1 SGHKS, CDR2 YYEKEE (reference sequence). The CDR3 consists of 13 residues. The CDR3 coding sequence is TGTGCCAGCAGACCTCAGGGCCTCTATGGCTACACCTTC. Residues: CASRPQGLYGYTF.

This clone was counted once. The CDR3 DNA follows: TGTGCCAGCAGCCCCGATAGGGGCTACACCTTC. This codes for CASSPDRGYTF. V gene TRBV7-9 combines with J gene TRBJ1-2; D remains unclear. The CDR3 loop spans 11 amino acids. The V end was cut by 5 bases, the J end by 8 bases, with 9 bases between. The V gene's germline CDR1 is SEHNR and CDR2 FQNEAQ (reference sequence).

This sequence joins TRBV5-1 and TRBJ1-6; D is ambiguous. The CDR3 sequence is 15 residues long. The germline V gene encodes CDR1 SGHRS and CDR2 YFSETQ. Trimming removed 1 base from V and 5 bases from J, with 10 bases in between. This CDR3 is CASSLSSNHNSPLHF. The CDR3 DNA reads TGCGCCAGCAGCTTGAGTAGCAACCATAATTCACCCCTCCACTTT.

This chain connects TRBV6-2 or TRBV6-3 to TRBJ1-2; a possible D gene is TRBD1 (5 bases). The V end lost 0 bases, the J end lost 8 bases, and 13 bases lay between the germline ends. This CDR3 is built from 14 residues. Germline V CDR1 and CDR2: MNHEY, SVGEGT. The CDR3 nucleotides are TGTGCCAGCAGTTACTCGAGAGGGGTAAGAGGCTACACCTTC. Protein: CASSYSRGVRGYTF.

The chain has TRBV18 and TRBJ1-1; TRBD1 agrees at 10 bases. V gave up 6 bases and J gave up 4 bases; unmatched junction bases: 11. CDR1 KGHSH and CDR2 LQKENI come from the germline V gene. The CDR3 runs 16 residues. DNA for the CDR3: TGTGCCAGCTCTCCTGGGACAGGGGTATATGGCACTGAAGCTTTCTTT. This encodes CASSPGTGVYGTEAFF.

V gene TRBV29-1 combines with J gene TRBJ2-1, with 11 bases lining up with TRBD1. The CDR3 has 15 residues. V lost 3 bases and J lost 7; bases outside the gene matches: 8. CDR1 is SQVTM, CDR2 ANQGSEA, per germline. The CDR3 DNA reads as TGCAGCGTTGAGGGGACAGGGGGGCTTAAGAATGAGCAGTTCTTC. The encoded protein is CSVEGTGGLKNEQFF.

This chain links TRBV28 with TRBJ2-1; weak D call: TRBD1 (5 bases). Trimming removed 8 bases at V and 1 base at J, with 12 bases between. Germline V gene sequence: CDR1 MDHEN, CDR2 SYDVKM. The CDR3 extends over 14 amino acids. CDR3 nucleotide sequence: TGTGCCAGCGTCCTTACAGGTTCCTACAATGAGCAGTTCTTC. It is translated as CASVLTGSYNEQFF.

The chain has TRBV27 and TRBJ2-5; 7 nucleotides match TRBD2. This CDR3 spans 14 amino acids. J was trimmed by 5 bases and V by 4 bases; bases with no gene match: 7. Germline values: CDR1 MNHEY, CDR2 SMNVEV (reference sequence). This CDR3 is CASSWAAGGETQYF. The CDR3 DNA follows: TGTGCCAGCAGTTGGGCCGCCGGGGGGGAGACCCAGTACTTC.

This chain uses TRBV19 with TRBJ1-1; D gene unclear. Germline-derived CDR1 and CDR2 are LNHDA and SQIVND (reference sequence). V lost 1 base, J lost 7 bases, and 4 bases lay in between. There are 11 residues in the CDR3. The CDR3 loop is CASSIGIEAFF. CDR3 DNA: TGTGCCAGTAGTATAGGAATTGAAGCTTTCTTT.

The chain uses TRBV7-2 and TRBJ1-2; possibly TRBD1 for D (5 bases). The germline V gene has CDR1 SGHTA and CDR2 FQGNSA. Trimming left V 5 bases short and J 2 bases short, with 9 bases between. This CDR3 region has 13 residues. In nucleotides, the CDR3 is TGTGCCAGCAGCCGTGACAGAAACTATGGCTACACCTTC. It encodes CASSRDRNYGYTF.

The V and J genes are TRBV13 and TRBJ1-5; TRBD1 matches at 8 bases. The CDR3 totals 15 residues. V dropped 4 bases and J dropped 7; count of bases not matched to a gene: 9. The V gene's germline CDR1 is PRHDT and CDR2 FYEKMQ (reference sequence). The CDR3 here is CASSSSRRGPQPQHF. DNA of the CDR3: TGTGCCAGCAGCTCGAGCCGCAGGGGGCCACAGCCCCAGCATTTT.

V gene TRBV18 combines with J gene TRBJ1-2; a possible D gene is TRBD1 (5 bases). V lost 0 bases to trimming and J lost 8 bases, with 16 bases between them. The CDR3 covers 15 residues. Looked up from germline, CDR1 is KGHSH and CDR2 is LQKENI. CDR3: CASSPPSGGRAGYTF. The CDR3 nucleotides are TGTGCCAGCTCACCACCATCGGGGGGTCGGGCCGGCTACACCTTC. Using reference TRBV18 and TRBJ1-2 for the parts outside the CDR3, the full variable domain is NAGVMQNPRHLVRRRGQEARLRCSPMKGHSHVYWYRQLPEEGLKFMVYLQKENIIDESGMPKERFSAEFPKEGPSILRIQQVVRGDSAAYFCASSPPSGGRAGYTFGSGTRLTVV.

The rearrangement links TRBV11-2 to TRBJ2-7; D uncertain. Trimming removed 7 bases from V and 1 base from J, with 20 bases in between. This CDR3 region has 16 residues. Germline CDR1 reads SGHAT; CDR2 reads FQNNGV. As DNA, the CDR3 is TGTGCCAGCAACCCTGTGACCGTGGCCCCATCCTACGAGCAGTACTTC. Protein: CASNPVTVAPSYEQYF.

The V and J genes are TRBV5-1 and TRBJ1-4; TRBD1 might be the D (5 bases). Germline CDR1 is SGHRS and CDR2 is YFSETQ. V dropped 3 bases and J dropped 8 bases, with 17 bases sitting between them. CDR3 size: 15 residues. CDR3 coding DNA: TGCGCCAGCAGCTCTAGTGCCGGGGCGGGCGAAAAACTGTTTTTT. Translating gives CASSSSAGAGEKLFF.

This chain connects TRBV12-3 or TRBV12-4 to TRBJ1-1, with 8 positions matching TRBD1. The junction had 4 bases not matched to a gene; V was cut back by 5 bases and J by 5 bases. The CDR3 is made up of 13 amino acids. In DNA, the CDR3 is TGTGCCAGCAGTATTAACAGGGGGACTGAAGCTTTCTTT. This codes for CASSINRGTEAFF.

The V call is TRBV12-3 or TRBV12-4, the J call TRBJ2-3; possibly TRBD2 for D (6 bases). The CDR3 has 13 amino acids. Trimming cost V 3 bases and J 4 bases, with 8 bases left between them. The DNA for the CDR3 is TGTGCCAGCAGTTTTGCGGGGTCAGATACGCAGTATTTT. It yields the protein CASSFAGSDTQYF.

The chain employs TRBV10-3 and TRBJ1-2, with D perhaps TRBD1 (5 bases). With 2 bases removed from V and 0 bases from J, the gap between germline ends came to 13 bases. The germline gives CDR1 ENHRY, CDR2 SYGVKD. This CDR3 is built from 16 residues. The CDR3 region has the DNA TGTGCCATCAGTGAGCGAAGGACGGGGGCTAACTATGGCTACACCTTC. Translating it yields CAISERRTGANYGYTF.

The rearrangement links TRBV7-2 to TRBJ2-2, with TRBD2 matching 10 bases. Unmatched junction bases numbered 9, after V lost 5 bases and J lost 0 bases. The CDR3 loop spans 18 amino acids. Germline CDR1 reads SGHTA; CDR2 reads FQGNSA. CDR3 in DNA: TGTGCCAGCAGCCCCGGGCTAGCGGGGGCCTCGAACACCGGGGAGCTGTTTTTT. As protein: CASSPGLAGASNTGELFF.

The V and J genes are TRBV6-2 or TRBV6-3 and TRBJ2-7; TRBD1 matches 9 bases. Germline lookup yields CDR1 MNHEY and CDR2 SVGEGT. V gave up 6 bases and J gave up 3 bases; unmatched junction bases: 6. This CDR3 is 14 amino acids long. Written as DNA, the CDR3 is TGTGCCAGCAGCCGACAGGGGGGGATCTACGAGCAGTACTTC. Translation gives CASSRQGGIYEQYF.